This paragraph covers one T cell receptor (beta chain) sequence. No antigen is known for it. The library targeted TCRbeta and was prepared with unique molecular identifiers. One entry per CDR3 protein, called by TCRdb with MiXCR from the PCR reads. Of 90,000 to 100,000 distinct CDR3 sequences listed, more than 20% are singletons. The sample originates from a study of T-cell reconstitution after alpha-beta-depleted transplantation in children. General study results and limits: The study reportedly traced alpha-beta T cells about two months after transplant to several hundred expanded graft clones.

The V gene end was trimmed by 0 bases and the J gene end by 1 base; junction bases not matched to a gene: 4. This CDR3 comprises 15 residues. Germline V gene sequence: CDR1 SGHRS, CDR2 YFSETQ. The rearrangement links TRBV5-1 to TRBJ2-7, with 7 bases lining up with TRBD2. Source: PBMCs, taken before TCRalphabeta/CD19-depleted stem cell transplant. The sequence came from a boy between 2 and 15 years old with acute lymphoblastic leukemia, due to receive a stem cell transplant. The CDR3 DNA reads as TGCGCCAGCAGCTTGGCAAGCGGGGTATCCTACGAGCAGTACTTC. Amino acids: CASSLASGVSYEQYF.